This entry features one TCR beta chain sequence. This clonotype was recorded once. It has no known antigen specificity. Because the CDR3 is missing its conserved closing phenylalanine or tryptophan, this is likely a read error. The DNA is omitted, as the CDR3 cannot be located on it reliably, and the CDR3 follows TCRdb's listing. The reads were generated on an Illumina HiSeq 1500. TCRdb's own reprocessing of the public reads used fastp at Q25 and MiXCR and kept productive beta chains. Each CDR3 protein appears once, grouped with its most common genes and DNA. This sample comprises hundreds of thousands of distinct CDR3 sequences, approximately 33% of them detected only once. Of the sample, roughly an eighth falls within the top ten clones. This record comes from a study of T cell repertoires in cytomegalovirus infection (dated by TCRdb to the late 2010s). At the level of the whole study: The HLA type of each donor mattered for the analysis, because public TCR beta signatures pointed to carriage of CMV infection along with the matching HLA type.

Sequences MNHNS (CDR1) and SASEGT (CDR2) are obtained from the germline V gene. The CDR3 length is 15 residues, termini included. The research as a whole found: In the ex vivo response, HLA-C-restricted CMV-specific TCR beta clonotypes were dominant, and in two of eight donors the single most frequent clonotype came from this HLA-C-restricted group. Cumulative frequency of public TCR beta family members discriminated carriers of CMV infection plus the relevant HLA type in this cohort and an independent approximately 340-donor cohort.

The rearrangement combines TRBV6-1 with TRBJ1-2. Sequenced: PBMCs. This receptor was taken from a human donor in good health (CMV status not recorded). Some clones in this sample may be carry-over from other donors' samples. The encoded CDR3 is CASRREDSYNYGYTL.